What follows are 20 T cell receptor beta chains derived from one specimen sequenced in a study of T-cell memory formation after mild COVID-19 (dated by TCRdb to the early 2020s). The protocol used for the library was 5' RACE. Reads for this sample came from an Illumina NovaSeq 6000. Clones were called with MiXCR by TCRdb after fastp trimmed the public reads at Q25, and only in-frame beta chains were retained. Rows with a matching CDR3 protein are joined into one entry that keeps the most common DNA and genes. The sample profile shows almost 250,000 distinct CDR3 sequences; less than 20% of them were found once. 2.1% of the sample is in the top ten clones. What was sequenced was PBMCs or a T cell subset sorted from them (not recorded which). The receptors derive from an adult woman who had mild COVID-19 (a few samples of this study predate the infection). The sample titles of this study are shuffled in the database, so cell type and time point are left out; the donor was told from shared clones.

This clonotype was counted at least ten times. The rearrangement uses TRBV3-1 and TRBJ2-1; no definite D call. Trimming removed 2 bases at V and 0 bases at J, with 11 bases between. Germline assignment: CDR1 LGHDT and CDR2 YNNKEL (reference sequence). This CDR3 contains 16 residues. The CDR3 here is CASSQINYRSYNEQFF. CDR3 bases: TGTGCCAGCAGCCAAATTAATTACCGCTCCTACAATGAGCAGTTCTTC.

In nucleotides, the CDR3 is TGTGCCAGCAGTTTGACTGGACAGATTTATGAAGCTTTCTTT. Translation gives CASSLTGQIYEAFF. The chain uses TRBV12-3 or TRBV12-4 and TRBJ1-1; the D gene is possibly TRBD1 (6 bases). Trimming stripped 3 bases from V and 7 bases from J, with 15 bases between. The CDR3 runs 14 residues.

The CDR3, as DNA: TGTGCCAGCAGTTACGGGGGGGACAAACTGTTTTTT. This codes for CASSYGGDKLFF. V and J are TRBV6-5 and TRBJ1-4, with D perhaps TRBD1 (5 bases). V lost 2 bases and J 11 bases, leaving 9 bases between the germline ends. The CDR3 runs 12 residues. The germline gives CDR1 MNHEY, CDR2 SVGAGI.

The gene calls are TRBV29-1 and TRBJ1-1; 7 bases align to TRBD1. V lost 7 bases to trimming and J lost 1 base; unmatched junction nucleotides: 6. The germline V gene encodes CDR1 SQVTM and CDR2 ANQGSEA. This CDR3 comprises 13 residues. This chain's CDR3 is CSAQGVANTEAFF. CDR3 nucleotide sequence: TGCAGCGCCCAGGGGGTAGCGAACACTGAAGCTTTCTTT.

This clonotype has only a few counts. This chain joins TRBV15 and TRBJ2-5; TRBD1 aligns across 9 bases. The length of the CDR3 is 13 residues. The V gene end was trimmed by 5 bases and the J gene end by 3 bases; junction bases not matched to a gene: 1. Germline assignment: CDR1 LNHNV and CDR2 YYDKDF (reference sequence). This CDR3 is CATSGTGKETQYF. The CDR3 nucleotides are TGTGCCACCAGCGGGACAGGGAAAGAGACCCAGTACTTC.

The CDR3 DNA is TGTGCCAGCAGTTTAGGCGTGGGGGGAAACTATGGCTACACCTTC. This translates into CASSLGVGGNYGYTF. This sequence joins TRBV12-3 or TRBV12-4 and TRBJ1-2; possibly TRBD1 for D (5 bases). V lost 1 base and J lost 2, with 11 bases in between. This CDR3 has 15 amino acids.

This clonotype came up a few times. This chain uses TRBV15 with TRBJ2-7, with 8 bases identical to TRBD2. The V and J ends lost 3 bases and 7 bases, in that order; junction bases with no gene match: 17. The CDR3 consists of 17 residues. The germline gives CDR1 LNHNV, CDR2 YYDKDF (reference sequence). The CDR3 loop reads CATSRTVQAGARGEQYF. The CDR3 coding sequence is TGTGCCACCAGCAGGACCGTCCAAGCGGGGGCCCGGGGGGAGCAGTACTTC.

This rearrangement joins TRBV18 to TRBJ1-4; D might be TRBD1 (5 bases). The CDR3 runs 15 residues. The V gene lost 1 base and the J gene lost 4 bases, with 10 bases spanning the gap. The germline CDR1 and CDR2 sequences are KGHSH and LQKENI. The CDR3 is CASSPQGLGNEKLFF. DNA for the CDR3: TGTGCCAGCTCACCACAGGGGCTCGGTAATGAAAAACTGTTTTTT.

In this sample, this clonotype turned up a few times. This sequence joins TRBV3-1 and TRBJ2-5; unclear D gene. The V end lost 7 bases, the J end lost 3 bases, and 9 bases lay between the germline ends. The CDR3 spans 12 residues. CDR1 and CDR2 (germline): LGHDT, YNNKEL (reference sequence). CDR3 nucleotides: TGTGCCAGCAATAAGGGCGAAGAGACCCAGTACTTC. Translation gives CASNKGEETQYF.

The rearrangement links TRBV12-3 or TRBV12-4 to TRBJ1-4, with 9 bases that match TRBD1. The V and J ends lost 5 bases and 7 bases, in that order; junction bases with no gene match: 5. The CDR3 consists of 14 residues. CDR3 nucleotide sequence: TGTGCCAGCAGTCAACAGGGGGCATCTGAAAAACTGTTTTTT. Translation: CASSQQGASEKLFF.

This clonotype was found many times. The genes are TRBV12-3 or TRBV12-4 and TRBJ2-7, with D hard to call. V lost 3 bases to trimming and J lost 1 base, with 7 bases between them. The CDR3 contains 13 residues. This CDR3 reads CASSFLPSYEQYF. In DNA, the CDR3 is TGTGCCAGCAGTTTTCTGCCGTCCTACGAGCAGTACTTC.

The chain joins TRBV5-1 to TRBJ2-7; TRBD1 might be the D (6 bases). CDR1 is SGHRS, CDR2 YFSETQ, per germline. There are 15 residues in the CDR3. Trimming pared 4 bases from V and 0 bases from J, leaving 14 bases between. The chain's CDR3 is CASSGSTGNSYEQYF. The DNA for the CDR3 is TGCGCCAGCAGCGGGTCAACAGGGAACTCCTACGAGCAGTACTTC.

This clonotype was seen repeatedly, ten times or more. This chain connects TRBV5-1 to TRBJ2-4; no firm D call. Germline lookup yields CDR1 SGHRS and CDR2 YFSETQ. Deletions cut 2 bases from V and 0 bases from J, with 9 bases between. The CDR3 is 15 amino acids. Here the CDR3 reads CASSFGAVAKNIQYF. The CDR3 DNA reads TGCGCCAGCAGCTTCGGAGCAGTAGCCAAAAACATTCAGTACTTC.

There are a few counts of this clonotype. This rearrangement joins TRBV4-1 to TRBJ2-2; D is undetermined. Between the trimmed V and J ends, which lost 0 bases and 4 bases, there was a span of 9 bases. The CDR3 has 15 amino acids. Germline assignment: CDR1 MGHRA and CDR2 YSYEKL. The CDR3 sequence: CASSQDPIATGELFF. The CDR3 bases are TGCGCCAGCAGCCAAGATCCTATCGCCACCGGGGAGCTGTTTTTT.

This clonotype has a handful of counts. In DNA, the CDR3 is TGTGCCAGCAGCTTCTCCCGGGACTTAAACTCCTACAATGAGCAGTTCTTC. It is translated as CASSFSRDLNSYNEQFF. This chain connects TRBV7-8 to TRBJ2-1, with a tentative D call TRBD2 (6 bases). Germline-derived CDR1 and CDR2 are SGHVS and FQNEAQ. There are 17 residues in the CDR3. With 3 bases removed from V and 0 bases from J, the gap between germline ends came to 15 bases.

CDR3 nucleotides: TGTGCCACCAGTGATTATCGTAACACCGGGGAGCTGTTTTTT. Translated, it gives CATSDYRNTGELFF. The chain uses TRBV24-1 and TRBJ2-2, with D unclear. The CDR3 sequence is 14 residues long. V lost 2 bases and J lost 2, with 5 bases in between. CDR1 KGHDR and CDR2 SFDVKD come from the germline V gene.

CDR3 in DNA: TGTGCCAGCAGCCAGAGGGACAATCTCTACAATGAGCAGTTCTTC. Protein sequence: CASSQRDNLYNEQFF. V and J are TRBV7-6 and TRBJ2-1, with D perhaps TRBD1 (6 bases). The germline V gene encodes CDR1 SGHVS and CDR2 FNYEAQ. V was clipped by 5 bases and J by 3 bases, with 14 bases between them. The CDR3 covers 15 residues.

A few counts support this clonotype. This chain connects TRBV6-1 to TRBJ1-2, with a tentative D call TRBD1 (5 bases). The germline V gene encodes CDR1 MNHNS and CDR2 SASEGT. The CDR3 spans 12 residues. V was cut by 0 bases and J by 7 bases, with 6 bases left in between. The CDR3 nucleotides read TGTGCCAGCAGTGAAGCGGGGGTTGGCTACACCTTC. Translation gives CASSEAGVGYTF.

V is TRBV24-1 and J is TRBJ1-1, with a possible D match to TRBD1 (5 bases). The V gene's germline CDR1 is KGHDR and CDR2 SFDVKD. This CDR3 comprises 14 residues. The V gene lost 9 bases and the J gene lost 4 bases, with 17 bases spanning the gap. For the CDR3, the DNA is TGTGCCACCCGTGCTGGTGGGGCGGGCACTGAAGCTTTCTTT. Residues: CATRAGGAGTEAFF.

This clonotype was counted only a few times. The CDR3 spells CATSEFQTSGANNEQFF. The CDR3 nucleotides read TGTGCCACCAGTGAGTTTCAGACTAGCGGAGCTAACAATGAGCAGTTCTTC. The chain employs TRBV24-1 and TRBJ2-1, with 9 nucleotides matching TRBD2. CDR1 and CDR2 (germline): KGHDR, SFDVKD. The junction had 11 bases not matched to a gene; V was cut back by 4 bases and J by 5 bases. The CDR3 is made up of 17 amino acids.